This T cell receptor beta chain was captured in a study of blood T cell repertoires in COVID-19. Measured with immunoSEQ multiplex PCR; TCRdb has only the in-frame clones, and not every one. The profile covers about 140,000 clones, with roughly 79% appearing a single time and around 3.2% taken by the ten largest. The ends lost 5 bases at V and 1 base at J; junction bases unmatched: 5. CDR1 is SGHNT, CDR2 YENEEA, per germline. CDR3 length: 15 amino acids. The rearrangement uses TRBV11-3 and TRBJ2-1, with TRBD2 identical over 7 bases. The clonotype comes from a woman aged 45-60 years who had recovered from COVID-19. Sequencing input: PBMCs or T cells enriched from blood (not recorded which). The CDR3 protein is CASSPRSGSYNEQFF. In DNA form, the CDR3 reads TGTGCCAGCAGCCCCCGTAGCGGGTCCTACAATGAGCAGTTCTTC.